This passage covers 8 T cell receptor beta chains from one sample sequenced in a study of response to subunit inactivated influenza vaccine. Each CDR3 protein gets one entry after TCRdb re-called the RT-PCR reads with MiXCR. The repertoire holds about 540,000 distinct CDR3 sequences, with roughly 25% as singletons. The sample also formed part of further work on T cells expressing NK-cell markers. As reported in that work: The TCR beta cDNA came from 5'RACE template switching with UMIs.

Source: CD4+ T cells sorted from PBMCs, taken less than 13 days after vaccination. The receptor set was obtained from a man aged 45-65 years who received an inactivated influenza vaccine.

This clonotype turned up a few times. The chain joins TRBV18 to TRBJ2-5; perhaps TRBD1 as D (6 bases). CDR3 length: 15 residues. CDR1 and CDR2 (germline): KGHSH, LQKENI. The V end lost 0 bases, the J end lost 1 base, and 9 bases lay between the germline ends. The CDR3 reads CASSPPNRAQETQYF. The CDR3 DNA is TGTGCCAGCTCACCACCGAACAGGGCCCAAGAGACCCAGTACTTC.

The chain has TRBV6-1 and TRBJ1-1; D remains ambiguous. The germline V gene encodes CDR1 MNHNS and CDR2 SASEGT. V was pared by 0 bases and J by 1 base, with 0 bases between. The CDR3 is made up of 12 amino acids. The chain's CDR3 is CASSEANTEAFF. The CDR3 DNA sequence: TGTGCCAGCAGTGAAGCGAACACTGAAGCTTTCTTT.

This clonotype was counted between two and nine times. This rearrangement joins TRBV16 to TRBJ2-1; no clear D. Trimming left V 7 bases short and J 6 bases short, with 7 bases between. Germline V lookup: CDR1 KGHSY, CDR2 FQNENV. The CDR3 runs to 11 residues. Here the CDR3 reads CASMIRNEQFF. Here the CDR3 DNA reads TGTGCCAGCATGATACGCAATGAGCAGTTCTTC.

V usage is TRBV6-2 or TRBV6-3 and J usage is TRBJ1-2, with D perhaps matching TRBD1 (5 bases). The V end was cut by 6 bases, the J end by 8 bases, with 16 bases between. The CDR3 runs to 13 residues. Germline V gives CDR1 MNHEY, CDR2 SVGEGT. CDR3 region: CASSRQRGLGYTF. In nucleotides, the CDR3 is TGTGCCAGCAGCCGACAGCGAGGATTAGGCTACACCTTC.

This chain uses TRBV5-6 with TRBJ1-2; unclear D gene. This CDR3 has 13 amino acids. Germline CDR1 and CDR2: SGHDT and YYEEEE. Trimming took off 4 bases at V and 1 base at J, with 8 bases between the two ends. This CDR3 is CASSAKVNYGYTF. The CDR3 bases are TGTGCCAGCAGCGCAAAGGTTAACTATGGCTACACCTTC.

A few counts support this clonotype. The genes are TRBV19 and TRBJ1-5, with no clear D. Germline V CDR1 and CDR2: LNHDA, SQIVND (reference sequence). This CDR3 has 14 amino acids. V lost 5 bases to trimming and J lost 4 bases, with 12 bases between them. Written as DNA, the CDR3 is TGTGCCAGTAGTGGCAGTTCTCGGAATCAGCCCCAGCATTTT. Translating it yields CASSGSSRNQPQHF.

This clonotype was detected once. The V call is TRBV16, the J call TRBJ2-7; 11 bases are shared with TRBD2. Germline CDR1 KGHSY, CDR2 FQNENV. V lost 0 bases and J lost 6; bases outside the gene matches: 1. CDR3 length: 14 residues. The CDR3: CASSQSLAGGEQYF. The DNA for the CDR3 is TGTGCCAGCAGCCAATCGCTAGCGGGAGGCGAGCAGTACTTC. Combining the CDR3 with reference TRBV16 and TRBJ2-7 gives the whole variable domain GEEVAQTPKHLVRGEGQKAKLYCAPIKGHSYVFWYQQVLKNEFKFLISFQNENVFDETGMPKERFSAKCLPNSPCSLEIQATKLEDSAVYFCASSQSLAGGEQYFGPGTRLTVT.

This clonotype was counted a few times. CDR3 nucleotide sequence: TGCAGTGCTAGGGGACTAGCAGACCTCACCGGGGAGCTGTTTTTT. It encodes CSARGLADLTGELFF. The chain couples TRBV20-1 to TRBJ2-2, with TRBD2 identical over 9 bases. The V gene's germline CDR1 is DFQATT and CDR2 SNEGSKA (reference sequence). The trim removed 3 bases at V and 4 bases at J, leaving 6 bases unmatched. The CDR3 spans 15 residues.